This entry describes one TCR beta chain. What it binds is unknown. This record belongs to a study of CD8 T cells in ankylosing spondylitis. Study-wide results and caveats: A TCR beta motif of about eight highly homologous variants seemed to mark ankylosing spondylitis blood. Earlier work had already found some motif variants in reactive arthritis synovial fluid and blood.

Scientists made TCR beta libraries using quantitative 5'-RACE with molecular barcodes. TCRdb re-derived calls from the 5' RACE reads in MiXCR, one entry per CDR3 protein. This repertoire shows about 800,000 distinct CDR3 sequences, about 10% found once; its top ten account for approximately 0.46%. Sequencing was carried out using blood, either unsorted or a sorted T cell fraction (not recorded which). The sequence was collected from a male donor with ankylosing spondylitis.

The CDR3 region is CSASFSGRGGGEQYF. Here the CDR3 DNA reads TGCAGTGCTAGCTTTAGCGGGAGAGGCGGTGGAGAGCAGTACTTC. V usage is TRBV20-1 and J usage is TRBJ2-7; 9 bases align to TRBD2. Unmatched junction bases numbered 13, after V lost 3 bases and J lost 7 bases. The CDR3 has 15 amino acids. Germline V gene sequence: CDR1 DFQATT, CDR2 SNEGSKA (reference sequence).